This TCR beta chain was captured by sequencing in a study of cytomegalovirus exposure and HLA in healthy donors (dated by TCRdb to 2015 to 2018). A note on the overall study: An earlier analysis of approximately 640 of the donors reported 250 to 300 Gb of sequence data and roughly 110 million unique TCR beta sequences from some 180 million T cells. To predict cytomegalovirus infection status, the study combined high-throughput TCR immunosequencing, statistical association of individual TCRs with disease status, and machine learning. HLA typing included class I and class II loci at four-digit resolution. In the later analysis, no new phenotypic data were used to find candidate immune exposures; instead, reliance was placed on TCR beta sequences and their occurrence across donors. The number of donors typed differed by locus, with roughly 620-640 for A, B, C, DRB1 and DQB1, more than 500 for DQA1, approximately 570 for DPA1, and roughly 450 for DPB1. A later analysis re-analyzed previously published TCR beta repertoires from 500 to 700 donors and added high-resolution HLA genotyping to study TCR occurrence patterns. Every repertoire in the discovery cohort had been generated on one and the same sequencing platform. The study aimed to test whether cataloging public T cell receptors could reveal signatures of past pathogen exposure. Donor age, sex, ethnicity and CMV serostatus were compiled together with the repertoire data. In addition to the first cohort of 666 subjects, a separate validation cohort of 130 or so different subjects was used. An early release covering roughly 640 HLA-typed donors comprised about 290 gigabases of sequencing data and roughly 86 million unique TCR sequences. Among the roughly 380 genotyped donors, 81% belonged to the genetic ancestry cluster associated with self-reported Caucasian donors. The T cell repertoires of several hundred subjects were profiled by immunosequencing and related to cytomegalovirus serostatus. Genome-wide SNP genotypes for about 55% of the 666 donors were used in a later genetic analysis, which treated that subset as a discovery cohort. Across roughly 420 genotyped donors of the cohort, an average of approximately 240,000 unique TCR beta nucleotide sequences per donor were sequenced, and roughly 17% of those sequences were non-productive. In an earlier analysis of 587 of the donors, high-throughput TCR beta sequencing was used to judge whether each TCR beta V gene segment behaved as functional or pseudogenic. Because of strong linkage in the cohort, roughly 5 DR-DQ haplotypes were treated as single units for association and clustering.

The library came from the immunoSEQ multiplex PCR assay. A mixture of 60 forward primers for TCR Vbeta segments and 13 reverse primers for TCR Jbeta segments was used in the multiplex PCR. Amplification of the CDR3 region of rearranged TCR beta genes was performed with a multiplex PCR assay on genomic DNA. On the Illumina HiSeq System, the amplified TCR beta libraries were sequenced as 87-base-pair reads. Under the source paper's analysis protocol: A later analysis tallied 75 million to 85 million unique TCR beta chains across the roughly 610 repertoires, and some 10 million of those chains were shared by two or more donors. A nearest-neighbor algorithm error-corrected the raw reads and collapsed the reads into unique sequences, merging closely related sequences to remove PCR and sequencing errors. To assign V, D and J gene segments, CDR3 sequences were aligned to IMGT reference sequences. For a sequence to be retained, a match of at least six nucleotides to both a V gene segment and a J gene segment was required. A rearrangement counted as productive if the CDR3 had no stop codons and remained in frame with V and J, and every other rearrangement counted as non-productive. Following IMGT convention, CDR3 was defined as the stretch from the second conserved V-encoded cysteine up to the conserved J-encoded phenylalanine. Sequences without an unambiguous match to a single V gene segment were excluded from the earlier analysis of about 630 of the donors. In an earlier analysis of approximately 560 of the donors, a V segment was called functional when productive rearrangements were above 56.7%, and segregating when the standard deviation between donors exceeded 5%. A statistical classification framework was built for diagnosing cytomegalovirus status from the catalog of TCR beta chain sequences. In a later analysis, V and J genes were assigned by comparing TCR nucleotide sequences against IMGT/GENE-DB human TR gene sequences. The TCRdist pipeline was used in a later analysis to assign CDR3 sequences and most-parsimonious VDJ recombination scenarios. In a later analysis, each TCR beta chain was defined by its CDR3 amino acid sequence together with its V-gene family, and reads lacking a unique V-gene family were excluded. As a way to deal with suspected cross-contamination and a sequencing artifact, a later analysis dropped over 550 nucleotide sequences that were highly shared and had low generation probability. In a later analysis, a clonal expansion index for each public chain was calculated from normalized within-repertoire ranks of inferred template counts. In a later analysis, generation probabilities were computed using a VDJ recombination model fitted to out-of-frame rearrangements, and the results were checked against IGoR. A later analysis scored TCR-TCR, TCR-HLA and TCR-CMV co-occurrence with hypergeometric tests, applying a repertoire-size bias correction to TCR pairs. In a later analysis, false discovery rates were estimated by permuting HLA or CMV assignments 20 times. In a later analysis, co-occurring TCRs were grouped with DBSCAN, and TCRdist sequence similarity was added when clustering was performed within HLA-allele-positive subsets. Repertoires with fewer than 30,000 or more than 120,000 public chains, plus five repertoires with anomalous nucleotide sharing, were excluded from co-occurrence clustering. This immuneACCESS table, as held by TCRdb, lists in-frame sequences with V and J called but not all clones. Of the missing ones, under half trace to an unresolved V gene in checked studies; the others have no known cause. The DNA gave D and trimming, while V, J and clone size come from that table. The sample includes 210,000 or so clones, with roughly 89% observed a single time. Less than 1.2% of the sample is held by the ten biggest clonotypes.

What the research found in general, with its limitations: The study listed 150 to 200 TCR beta chains as associated with cytomegalovirus. Immune exposure information for the cohort was limited to CMV serostatus. Linkage disequilibrium might explain the correlated functional status among segregating V segments, but an unknown experimental factor could not be excluded. In a later analysis, HLA-associated TCR beta chains were found to be more clonally expanded and to have lower generation probabilities than equally common non-associated chains. Most TCR sequences were observed very rarely across donors, whereas some public TCRs were present in many individuals. Some IMGT-functional V segments, including TRBV6-2 and TRBV6-3, could not be told apart with the 87-base-pair reads, so those segments were excluded. A later analysis associated 16,951 TCR beta sequences with specific HLA alleles at a false discovery rate of 0.05. In a later analysis, the rate of TCR association differed among HLA loci, with DRB1 alleles having the most associated TCRs and HLA-C alleles having the fewest. Over 15 rarely observed V segments, including chromosome 9 orphons, were excluded from the earlier analysis of approximately 600 of the donors because counts were too low. An association between a missense DCLRE1C variant and V-gene and J-gene trimming of TCR beta chains was found in a later genetic analysis and replicated in an independent cohort. The sequencing pipeline was judged likely to have produced a cluster of highly shared sequence variants as a technical artifact. When HLA alleles, especially DR and DQ, strongly co-occurred, TCR associations were difficult to assign to individual alleles. In a later analysis, several top co-occurrence clusters were reported to appear linked to parvovirus B19, influenza, CMV and Epstein-Barr virus. According to a later analysis, most CMV-associated TCR beta chains appeared to be HLA-restricted, and the HLA associations seemed to be driven largely by CMV exposure. A further reported finding was that TCR beta sequences accurately predicted the HLA-A and HLA-B alleles for most subjects in the first cohort. The cohort was sequenced for TCR beta chains only, and without alpha or paired-chain data the features that could be detected were limited. In a later genetic analysis, fewer N-insertions in productive TCRs were reported among donors in an Asian-associated ancestry cluster than the roughly 670-donor mean. In an earlier analysis of more than 450 of the donors, most TCR beta V segments were observed in productive rearrangements about 87% or about 30% of the time, broadly matching IMGT annotations. Presence/absence analyses assumed roughly uniform sequencing depth across donors, an assumption that may not hold. It was suggested by the authors that the approach could potentially be generalized to other disease states and immunological phenotypes. In vitro tests confirmed that a few of the cytomegalovirus-associated TCR beta chains recognize cytomegalovirus antigens. Because HLA typing was missing for some donors at each locus, association tests included only the typed subset. In both the original and validation cohorts, the classifier was reported to diagnose cytomegalovirus status with high specificity and sensitivity.

The cohort was made up of approximately 670 healthy bone marrow donors. At the time of sampling, all cohort members were nominally healthy, though unrecorded immune exposures were likely present. The donor was CMV seronegative and was included in the group of several hundred seronegative cohort members. Every donor gave a peripheral blood sample, and the peripheral blood mononuclear cells from that sample were used for TCR beta sequencing. Genomic DNA extraction from the blood cell samples was performed with the Qiagen DNeasy Blood Extraction Kit. Looking up the germline V gene yields CDR1 MNHNS and CDR2 SASEGT. Trimming removed 4 bases from V and 1 base from J, leaving 14 bases between the germline ends. The CDR3, from cysteine to phenylalanine, totals 15 residues. The entry retains the CDR3 DNA only, 45 bases that are in frame from base 1. With regard to this clone: Its recognized antigen is unknown. Base qualities are not provided; no much larger clone lies one nucleotide away.

The chain is encoded by TRBV6-1 joined to TRBJ2-7; matching of 6 bases hints at TRBD2 as the D gene. The TCR originated in a young woman in good health and CMV-seronegative. The specimen was PBMCs. The CDR3 region: CASSAPGLSSYEQYF. The nucleotide sequence reads TGTGCCAGCAGTGCACCGGGACTTTCATCCTACGAGCAGTACTTC.